These 21 T cell receptor beta chains originate from one sample sequenced in a study of T-cell memory formation after mild COVID-19. TCRdb used MiXCR to reprocess the 5' RACE reads, holding one entry per CDR3 protein. The sample has more than 110,000 distinct CDR3 sequences, around 25% seen once; the top ten hold roughly 25%. Sequencing was done on a sample of PBMCs or a T cell subset sorted from them (not recorded which). The receptors shown here come from an adult woman who had mild COVID-19 (a few samples of this study predate the infection). Cell type and time point are not known.

This rearrangement joins TRBV6-5 to TRBJ2-3; no reliable D call. Germline V CDR1 and CDR2: MNHEY, SVGAGI. CDR3 length equals 14 residues. The ends were cut back, 2 bases at V and 2 bases at J, with 8 bases in the middle. CDR3 DNA sequence: TGTGCCAGCAGTTACCTAAAAGACACAGATACGCAGTATTTT. Its protein product is CASSYLKDTDTQYF.

In its sample, this clonotype was seen a few times. V and J are TRBV5-1 and TRBJ2-7; 8 nucleotides line up with TRBD2. This CDR3 is built from 16 residues. V was pared by 0 bases and J by 2 bases, with 7 bases of the junction left unmatched. The germline gives CDR1 SGHRS, CDR2 YFSETQ. The CDR3 DNA reads TGCGCCAGCAGCTTGGATCCGGGAGGGTATCCCTACGAGCAGTACTTC. Residues: CASSLDPGGYPYEQYF.

The chain combines TRBV4-1 with TRBJ2-3; the match to TRBD2 covers 9 bases. CDR1 is MGHRA and CDR2 is YSYEKL in the germline V gene. The CDR3 is 17 residues long. The junction had 12 bases not matched to a gene; V was cut back by 2 bases and J by 6 bases. The CDR3 DNA reads as TGCGCCAGCAGCCAAACTCTAGCGGGGTTGGTGATGGATACGCAGTATTTT. This sequence encodes CASSQTLAGLVMDTQYF.

This sequence joins TRBV7-3 and TRBJ2-1; 11 bases align to TRBD2. This CDR3 is 15 amino acids long. Losses at the gene ends were 2 bases for V and 5 bases for J; bases not matched to a gene: 2. The germline V gene encodes CDR1 SGHTA and CDR2 FQGTGA. CDR3 nucleotides: TGTGCCAGCAGCTTACGACTAGCGGGACACAATGAGCAGTTCTTC. Its protein is CASSLRLAGHNEQFF.

The V call is TRBV6-5, the J call TRBJ2-7; TRBD2 is a possible D gene (6 bases). The CDR3 is 17 amino acids. Trimming stripped 2 bases from V and 0 bases from J, with 17 bases between. Germline V lookup: CDR1 MNHEY, CDR2 SVGAGI. CDR3 sequence: CASSYGGYFRDSYEQYF. Written as DNA, the CDR3 is TGTGCCAGCAGTTACGGAGGGTACTTTCGGGACTCCTACGAGCAGTACTTC.

The gene calls are TRBV5-1 and TRBJ2-7, with a tentative D call TRBD2 (6 bases). CDR1 and CDR2 from the germline V gene are SGHRS and YFSETQ. The CDR3 consists of 15 residues. V lost 0 bases and J lost 7, with 17 bases in between. CDR3 sequence reads: CASSLVSGTRGEQYF. The CDR3, as DNA: TGCGCCAGCAGCTTGGTTAGCGGAACTCGCGGAGAGCAGTACTTC.

This clonotype was seen just once. V usage is TRBV6-2 or TRBV6-3 and J usage is TRBJ1-5; D remains ambiguous. Germline lookup yields CDR1 MNHEY and CDR2 SVGEGT. The CDR3 loop spans 15 amino acids. Trimming stripped 6 bases from V and 7 bases from J, with 19 bases between. In DNA, the CDR3 is TGTGCCAGCAGCGACGTGATGCCAATCGACCAGCCCCAGCATTTT. It encodes CASSDVMPIDQPQHF.

The rearrangement links TRBV7-9 to TRBJ2-1; 9 bases agree with TRBD2. The J segment lost 6 bases and the V segment lost 6 bases, leaving 9 bases of the junction unmatched. Germline V lookup: CDR1 SEHNR, CDR2 FQNEAQ (reference sequence). The CDR3 has 15 amino acids. CDR3 DNA: TGTGCCAGCAGTATTAGCGGGGGTAGTTTCAATGAGCAGTTCTTC. It specifies CASSISGGSFNEQFF.

This clonotype showed up just a few times. The chain joins TRBV13 to TRBJ2-7; TRBD1 might be the D (6 bases). CDR3 length equals 15 residues. The V end lost 11 bases, the J end lost 0 bases, and 20 bases lay between the germline ends. The germline CDR1 and CDR2 sequences are PRHDT and FYEKMQ (reference sequence). The CDR3 DNA follows: TGTGCCTCAGCTCCATCGGGGACACTCTCCTACGAGCAGTACTTC. It specifies CASAPSGTLSYEQYF.

This chain links TRBV24-1 with TRBJ2-1, with no clear D. This CDR3 has 16 amino acids. The germline V gene has CDR1 KGHDR and CDR2 SFDVKD. The germline V and J ends were trimmed by 4 bases and 3 bases, with 15 bases remaining between them. The CDR3 is CATSDYSPADYNEQFF. As DNA, the CDR3 is TGTGCCACCAGTGACTATTCCCCGGCGGACTACAATGAGCAGTTCTTC.

This chain links TRBV7-9 with TRBJ1-5; possibly TRBD1 for D (5 bases). CDR1 is SEHNR and CDR2 is FQNEAQ in the germline V gene (reference sequence). CDR3 size: 14 residues. With 1 base removed from V and 5 bases from J, the gap between germline ends came to 9 bases. The CDR3 DNA follows: TGTGCCAGCAGCTTAGATCAGGGTGATCAGCCCCAGCATTTT. This encodes CASSLDQGDQPQHF.

The chain combines TRBV14 with TRBJ2-1, with no clear D. V gave up 4 bases and J gave up 12 bases, with 13 bases separating them. The CDR3 covers 12 residues. The germline gives CDR1 SGHDN, CDR2 FVKESK. DNA of the CDR3: TGTGCCAGCAGCCCCGGACCTAACTTGCAGTTCTTC. This codes for CASSPGPNLQFF.

This clonotype turned up a few times. This chain uses TRBV7-8 with TRBJ2-1, with 11 bases aligning to TRBD1. With V trimmed by 5 bases and J by 6 bases, 3 bases remained unmatched. Germline V CDR1 and CDR2: SGHVS, FQNEAQ. This CDR3 is 14 amino acids long. The CDR3 loop is CASSRGTGGNEQFF. CDR3 DNA: TGTGCCAGCAGCCGCGGGACAGGGGGCAATGAGCAGTTCTTC.

The chain has TRBV7-2 and TRBJ1-2, with TRBD1 identical over 7 bases. V lost 5 bases and J lost 5; bases outside the gene matches: 11. The CDR3 has 15 residues. Germline lookup yields CDR1 SGHTA and CDR2 FQGNSA. In DNA, the CDR3 is TGTGCCAGCAGCACCGACAGCGGACAGGCTTATGGCTACACCTTC. As protein: CASSTDSGQAYGYTF.

The chain employs TRBV4-1 and TRBJ1-5; no definite D call. Germline V CDR1 and CDR2: MGHRA, YSYEKL. The CDR3 consists of 17 residues. V lost 2 bases and J 5 bases, leaving 19 bases between the germline ends. CDR3 DNA sequence: TGCGCCAGCAGCCAAATCCCCCGGCTCAGAGGCGATCAGCCCCAGCATTTT. Protein product: CASSQIPRLRGDQPQHF.

This clonotype was found a few times. This chain uses TRBV7-9 with TRBJ2-6; possible D gene TRBD1, 6 bases. V gave up 8 bases and J gave up 0 bases, with 14 bases separating them. This CDR3 comprises 16 residues. Germline CDR1 reads SEHNR; CDR2 reads FQNEAQ (reference sequence). DNA for the CDR3: TGTGCCAGCTCCAGAACAGGGCGCTCTGGGGCCAACGTCCTGACTTTC. Translating it yields CASSRTGRSGANVLTF. Looking up the rest from reference TRBV7-9 and TRBJ2-6 gives the full variable domain: DTGVSQNPRHKITKRGQNVTFRCDPISEHNRLYWYRQTLGQGPEFLTYFQNEAQLEKSRLLSDRFSAERPKGSFSTLEIQRTEQGDSAMYLCASSRTGRSGANVLTFGAGSRLTVL.

This clonotype was picked up a small number of times. The rearrangement uses TRBV5-1 and TRBJ2-1; 12 bases match TRBD2. Germline V gene sequence: CDR1 SGHRS, CDR2 YFSETQ. The CDR3 spans 17 residues. V dropped 0 bases and J dropped 3; count of bases not matched to a gene: 4. The CDR3 sequence is CASSLDPLAGGYNEQFF. The CDR3 nucleotides read TGCGCCAGCAGCTTGGACCCACTAGCGGGAGGCTACAATGAGCAGTTCTTC. Full variable domain (rest looked up from reference TRBV5-1 and TRBJ2-1): KAGVTQTPRYLIKTRGQQVTLSCSPISGHRSVSWYQQTPGQGLQFLFEYFSETQRNKGNFPGRFSGRQFSNSRSEMNVSTLELGDSALYLCASSLDPLAGGYNEQFFGPGTRLTVL.

This clonotype has only a few counts. CDR3 amino acids: CASSEVTGTYEQYF. The CDR3 coding sequence is TGTGCCAGCAGTGAGGTGACAGGCACCTACGAGCAGTACTTC. The rearrangement joins TRBV6-1 to TRBJ2-7; the D gene is possibly TRBD1 (6 bases). The germline V gene encodes CDR1 MNHNS and CDR2 SASEGT. The V end lost 3 bases, the J end lost 2 bases, and 11 bases lay between the germline ends. The CDR3 covers 14 residues.

CDR3 region: CASSVGTGLYGYTF. In DNA, the CDR3 is TGTGCCAGCAGCGTCGGGACAGGGCTCTATGGCTACACCTTC. This chain connects TRBV9 to TRBJ1-2, with 9 bases matching TRBD1. The germline V gene has CDR1 SGDLS and CDR2 YYNGEE. This CDR3 comprises 14 residues. The V and J ends lost 2 bases and 4 bases, in that order; junction bases with no gene match: 3.

The genes are TRBV12-3 or TRBV12-4 and TRBJ1-1; D remains ambiguous. Deletions cut 6 bases from V and 0 bases from J, with 14 bases between. This CDR3 is built from 15 residues. CDR3 amino acids: CASSLDATMNTEAFF. The DNA of the CDR3 is TGTGCCAGCAGCCTGGATGCCACAATGAACACTGAAGCTTTCTTT.

The rearrangement links TRBV6-2 or TRBV6-3 to TRBJ1-1; D call uncertain. V gave up 2 bases and J gave up 5 bases, with 3 bases separating them. This CDR3 contains 11 residues. CDR1 MNHEY and CDR2 SVGEGT come from the germline V gene. CDR3 sequence reads: CASSYPTEAFF. CDR3 DNA: TGTGCCAGCAGTTACCCGACTGAAGCTTTCTTT.